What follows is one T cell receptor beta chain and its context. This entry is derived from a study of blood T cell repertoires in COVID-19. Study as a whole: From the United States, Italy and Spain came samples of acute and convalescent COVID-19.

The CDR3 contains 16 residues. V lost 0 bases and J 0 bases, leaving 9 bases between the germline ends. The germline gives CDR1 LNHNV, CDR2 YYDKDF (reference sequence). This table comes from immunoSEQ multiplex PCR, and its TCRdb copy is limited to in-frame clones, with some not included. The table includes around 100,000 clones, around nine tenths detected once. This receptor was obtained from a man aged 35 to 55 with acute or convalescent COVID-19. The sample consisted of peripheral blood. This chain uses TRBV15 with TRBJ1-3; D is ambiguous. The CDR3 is CATSRDRGPSGNTIYF. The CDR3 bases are TGTGCCACCAGCAGAGATCGAGGGCCCTCTGGAAACACCATATATTTT.